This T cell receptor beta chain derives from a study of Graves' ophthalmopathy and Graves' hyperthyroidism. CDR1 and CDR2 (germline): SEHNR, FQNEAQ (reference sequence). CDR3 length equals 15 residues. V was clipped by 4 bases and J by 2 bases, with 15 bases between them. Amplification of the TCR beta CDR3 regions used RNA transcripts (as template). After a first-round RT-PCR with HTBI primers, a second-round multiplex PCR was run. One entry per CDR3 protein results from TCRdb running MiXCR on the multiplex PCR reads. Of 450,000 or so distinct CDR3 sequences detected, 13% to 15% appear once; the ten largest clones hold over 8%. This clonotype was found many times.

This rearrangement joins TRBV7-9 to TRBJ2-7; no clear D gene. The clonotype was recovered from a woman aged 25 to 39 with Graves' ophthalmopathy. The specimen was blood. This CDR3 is CASSSLAENPYEQYF. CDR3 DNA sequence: TGTGCCAGCAGCTCGCTGGCGGAAAACCCCTACGAGCAGTACTTC.